What follows are 10 T cell receptor beta chains derived from one specimen sequenced in a study of identifying expanded T cells in peripheral blood (dated by TCRdb to the late 2010s). Libraries were constructed by the immunoSEQ multiplex PCR assay. TCRdb carries this immuneACCESS record with in-frame sequences only. Its versions omit some clonotypes, under half of them owing to an unresolved V gene in the studies checked, with the rest unexplained. The sample data list some 78,000 clones, and 88% of these were observed just once. In total, the top ten clones hold about 20% of the sample. Material: blood. The source of these receptors is a person aged 18 to 70 in good health.

The chain recombines TRBV7-2 with TRBJ1-5; D is uncertain. The germline V gene encodes CDR1 SGHTA and CDR2 FQGNSA. The CDR3 is 15 residues long. V lost 0 bases to trimming and J lost 0 bases, with 6 bases between them. As DNA, the CDR3 is TGTGCCAGCAGCTTAGCAAGCTATAGCAATCAGCCCCAGCATTTT. Protein: CASSLASYSNQPQHF.

This rearrangement joins TRBV4-2 to TRBJ2-3; D call uncertain. The V gene's germline CDR1 is LGHNA and CDR2 YNFKEQ. CDR3 length equals 16 residues. Trimming took 0 bases from V and 1 from J, leaving 11 bases between them. This CDR3 is CASSQEISGGTDTQYF. The CDR3 region has the DNA TGTGCCAGCAGCCAAGAAATCTCTGGAGGCACAGATACGCAGTATTTT.

The chain links TRBV5-5 to TRBJ1-4; maybe TRBD1 (5 bases). Deletions cut 4 bases from V and 4 bases from J, with 14 bases between. The CDR3 is 15 amino acids. CDR1 and CDR2 from the germline V gene are SGHKS and YYEKEE (reference sequence). In nucleotides, the CDR3 is TGTGCCAGCAGCCTAGGGACCGACTATAATGAAAAACTGTTTTTT. It specifies CASSLGTDYNEKLFF.

The rearrangement uses TRBV18 and TRBJ2-2, with D perhaps matching TRBD1 (6 bases). This CDR3 has 15 residues. Germline CDR1 KGHSH, CDR2 LQKENI. The V end was cut by 4 bases, the J end by 0 bases, with 9 bases between. CDR3 in amino acids: CASSRQDPNTGELFF. DNA of the CDR3: TGTGCCAGCTCACGACAGGATCCGAACACCGGGGAGCTGTTTTTT.

This clone was recorded once. This chain uses TRBV11-2 with TRBJ1-1; unclear D gene. Trimming pared 6 bases from V and 3 bases from J, leaving 11 bases between. The CDR3 is 13 residues long. Germline-derived CDR1 and CDR2 are SGHAT and FQNNGV. CDR3 bases: TGTGCCAGCAGTACCACAGCGGACACTGAAGCTTTCTTT. It codes for CASSTTADTEAFF.

This chain connects TRBV29-1 to TRBJ2-3; D perhaps matches TRBD2 (7 bases). The CDR3 is made up of 14 amino acids. Germline values: CDR1 SQVTM, CDR2 ANQGSEA. Trimming shortened V by 0 bases and J by 5 bases, and 12 bases separated the two germline ends. In DNA, the CDR3 is TGCAGCGTTGAAGATGGGGGGGGCGGAGATACGCAGTATTTT. This translates into CSVEDGGGGDTQYF.

This chain connects TRBV5-1 to TRBJ1-1, with TRBD1 as a possible D gene (5 bases). This CDR3 is 14 amino acids long. Trimming stripped 5 bases from V and 4 bases from J, with 15 bases between. From germline, CDR1 is SGHRS and CDR2 YFSETQ. The chain's CDR3 is CASSNGAGSTEAFF. The CDR3 bases are TGCGCCAGCAGTAACGGGGCTGGGAGCACTGAAGCTTTCTTT. The variable domain in full, completed from reference TRBV5-1 and TRBJ1-1, reads KAGVTQTPRYLIKTRGQQVTLSCSPISGHRSVSWYQQTPGQGLQFLFEYFSETQRNKGNFPGRFSGRQFSNSRSEMNVSTLELGDSALYLCASSNGAGSTEAFFGQGTRLTVV.

V is TRBV5-1 and J is TRBJ2-3; no clear D gene. The CDR3 loop spans 17 amino acids. CDR1 is SGHRS, CDR2 YFSETQ, per germline. Trimming removed 6 bases at V and 2 bases at J, with 22 bases between. The CDR3 sequence is CASTGLQGVPHTDTQYF. DNA for the CDR3: TGCGCCAGCACTGGGCTACAAGGAGTTCCCCACACAGATACGCAGTATTTT.

This chain connects TRBV9 to TRBJ1-5; 8 bases are a match to TRBD1. CDR1 and CDR2 (germline): SGDLS, YYNGEE. The junction had 5 bases not matched to a gene; V was cut back by 3 bases and J by 3 bases. This CDR3 is built from 15 residues. Here the CDR3 DNA reads TGTGCCAGCAGCGGGACGGGACAGGTCAATCAGCCCCAGCATTTT. This translates into CASSGTGQVNQPQHF.

The rearrangement uses TRBV27 and TRBJ2-6; 10 bases are shared with TRBD2. Germline assignment: CDR1 MNHEY and CDR2 SMNVEV (reference sequence). V was clipped by 2 bases and J by 0 bases; unmatched bases: 10. The CDR3 has 20 residues. The DNA of the CDR3 is TGTGCCAGCAGTTTACGTTTTAGCGGGGGGCCCTTCTCTGGGGCCAACGTCCTGACTTTC. Translation: CASSLRFSGGPFSGANVLTF.